The following is a T cell receptor (beta chain) sequence with its context. As yet, its antigen is unknown. These data originate in a study of cytomegalovirus exposure and HLA in healthy donors. Whole-study context: A later analysis reported the same platform for the roughly 120 validation repertoires and the approximately 640 first-cohort repertoires. Regarding the study as a whole: A classifier reportedly called cytomegalovirus status with high sensitivity and specificity. In vitro confirmation showed a few CMV-associated chains to be CMV antigen specific. It was found in a later analysis that first-cohort TCR clusters tended to co-occur in the roughly 120 validation repertoires.

Generated by immunoSEQ multiplex PCR, the TCRdb table keeps only in-frame clones and is missing some. The sample has fewer than 200,000 clones, roughly nine tenths seen once; the top ten hold about 5.8%. The source material was PBMCs. The clonotype originates from a woman aged 25-40 years in good health and CMV-seronegative.

This CDR3 is CASGAPAIYGYTF. In DNA, the CDR3 is TGTGCCAGTGGAGCCCCCGCGATATATGGCTACACCTTC. This chain links TRBV19 with TRBJ1-2; D gene ambiguous. Trimming removed 8 bases from V and 5 bases from J, with 15 bases in between. Germline values: CDR1 LNHDA, CDR2 SQIVND (reference sequence). The length of the CDR3 is 13 residues.